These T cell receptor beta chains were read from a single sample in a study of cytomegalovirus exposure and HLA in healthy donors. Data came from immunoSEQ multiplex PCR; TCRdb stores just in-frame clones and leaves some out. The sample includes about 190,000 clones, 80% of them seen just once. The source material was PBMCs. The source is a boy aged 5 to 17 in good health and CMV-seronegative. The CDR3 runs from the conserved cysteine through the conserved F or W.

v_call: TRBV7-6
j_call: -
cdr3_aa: CASSFASGSAAEQYF

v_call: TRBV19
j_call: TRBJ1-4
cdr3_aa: CASSPWLDEKLFF

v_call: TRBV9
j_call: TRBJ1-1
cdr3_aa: CASSPIGSTEAFF

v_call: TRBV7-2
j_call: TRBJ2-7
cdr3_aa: CASSLSVAVNEQYF

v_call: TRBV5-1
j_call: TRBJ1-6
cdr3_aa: CASSHGQGNSPLHF

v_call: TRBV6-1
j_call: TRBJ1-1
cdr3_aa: CASRRGAGAEAFF

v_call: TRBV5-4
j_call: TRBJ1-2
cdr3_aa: CASSPSKNRGGYTF

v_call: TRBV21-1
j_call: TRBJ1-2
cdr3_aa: CASSKARGQRTSYGYTF

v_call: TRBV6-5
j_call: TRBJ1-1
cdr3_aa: CASTRSRVGEAFF

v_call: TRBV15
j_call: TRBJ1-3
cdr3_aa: CATSITGTGDFSGNTIYF

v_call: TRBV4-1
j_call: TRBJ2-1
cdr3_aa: CASSLLAGGDNEQFF

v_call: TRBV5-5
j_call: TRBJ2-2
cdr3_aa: CASSLLDTGELFF

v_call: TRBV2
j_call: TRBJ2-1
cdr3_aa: CASRLAGQSSYNEQFF

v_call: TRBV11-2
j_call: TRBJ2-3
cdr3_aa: CASSLDLGGLSTDTQYF

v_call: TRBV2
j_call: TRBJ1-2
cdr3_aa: CASSGQGLDYGYTF

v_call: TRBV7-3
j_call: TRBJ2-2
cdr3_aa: CASSPDRVAGELFF

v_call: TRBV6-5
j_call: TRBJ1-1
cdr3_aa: CASSYSLGQGNTEAFF

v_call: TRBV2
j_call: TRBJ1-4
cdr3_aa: CASSGRDSTNEKLFF

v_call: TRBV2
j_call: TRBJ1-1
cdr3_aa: CASSEALGERGREAFF

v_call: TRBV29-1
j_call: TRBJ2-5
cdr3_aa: CSGTGGQETQYF

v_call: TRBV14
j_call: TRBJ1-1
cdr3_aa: CASSQDSGTEAFF

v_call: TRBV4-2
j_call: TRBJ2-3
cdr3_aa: CASSQGLAGGPSTDTQYF

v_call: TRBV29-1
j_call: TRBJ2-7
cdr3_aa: CSVVRIGTGRGEQYF

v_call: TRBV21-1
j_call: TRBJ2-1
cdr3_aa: CASSRKGLPYNEQFF

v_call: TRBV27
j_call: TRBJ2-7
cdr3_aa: CASSSTFGLADAYEQYF